This T cell receptor beta chain was identified during a study of T cells in Graves' hyperthyroidism and ophthalmopathy. This clonotype was observed many times. Its antigen is not known. Per the germline V gene, CDR1 is DFQATT and CDR2 is SNEGSKA (reference sequence). V was cut by 6 bases and J by 0 bases, with 9 bases left in between. The CDR3 covers 12 residues. The study, taken as a whole, reports: By a 13 V-J model, ophthalmopathy was set apart from stable hyperthyroidism.

Fresh peripheral blood, about 10 ml of it, supplied the PBMCs. Amplification yielded TCR beta CDR3 regions, with RNA transcripts as the source. Primed by the HTBI set, a first-round RT-PCR was run on the TCR CDR3. TCRdb re-called the multiplex PCR reads through MiXCR, storing one row per CDR3 protein. The table records fewer than 750,000 distinct CDR3 sequences, roughly 14% of them present only once. The sequence derives from a woman in her thirties or forties with Graves' ophthalmopathy. The sample consisted of blood. The chain recombines TRBV20-1 with TRBJ2-7; D not certain. As DNA, the CDR3 is TGCAGTGCCCCAGTCAGCTCCTACGAGCAGTACTTC. Translated: CSAPVSSYEQYF.